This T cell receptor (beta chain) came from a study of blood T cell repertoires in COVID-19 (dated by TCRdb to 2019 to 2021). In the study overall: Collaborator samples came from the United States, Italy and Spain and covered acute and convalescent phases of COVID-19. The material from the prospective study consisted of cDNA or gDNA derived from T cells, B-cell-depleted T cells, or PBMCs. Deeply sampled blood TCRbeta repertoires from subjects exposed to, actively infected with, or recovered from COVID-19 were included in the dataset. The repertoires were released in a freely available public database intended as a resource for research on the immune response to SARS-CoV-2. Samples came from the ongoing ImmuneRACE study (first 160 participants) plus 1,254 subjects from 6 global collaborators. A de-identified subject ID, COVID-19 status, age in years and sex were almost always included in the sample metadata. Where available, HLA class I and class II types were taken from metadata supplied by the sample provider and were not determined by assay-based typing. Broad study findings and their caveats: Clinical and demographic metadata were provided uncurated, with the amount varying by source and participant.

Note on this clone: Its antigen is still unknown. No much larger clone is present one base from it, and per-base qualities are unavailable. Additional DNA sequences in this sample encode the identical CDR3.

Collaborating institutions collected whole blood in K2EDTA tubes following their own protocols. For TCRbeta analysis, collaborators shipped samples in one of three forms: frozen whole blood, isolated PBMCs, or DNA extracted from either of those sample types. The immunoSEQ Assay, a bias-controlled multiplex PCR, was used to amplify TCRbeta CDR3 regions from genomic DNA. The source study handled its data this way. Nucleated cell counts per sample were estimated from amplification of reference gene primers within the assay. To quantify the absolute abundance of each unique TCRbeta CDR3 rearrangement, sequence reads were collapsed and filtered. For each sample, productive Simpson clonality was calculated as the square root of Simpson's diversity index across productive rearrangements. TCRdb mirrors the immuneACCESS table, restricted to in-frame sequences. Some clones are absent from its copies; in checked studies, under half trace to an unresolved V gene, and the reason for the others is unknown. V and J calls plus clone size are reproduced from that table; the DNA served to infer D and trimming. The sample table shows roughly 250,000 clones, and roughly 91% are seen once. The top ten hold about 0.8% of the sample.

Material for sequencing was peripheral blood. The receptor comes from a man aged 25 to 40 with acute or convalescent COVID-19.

The base sequence is TGTGCCAGCAGCAAAAGACAAGGGGCCCTGTTTTTT. This is translated as CASSKRQGALFF. The V gene is TRBV3-1 (or the pseudogene TRBV3-2) and the J gene is TRBJ1-4; TRBD1 is possibly the D segment (5 matching bases). The CDR3 has 12 amino acids, counting the end cysteine and phenylalanine. The entry retains the CDR3 DNA only, 36 bases that are in frame from base 1. CDR1 and CDR2 are read off the germline V gene (reference sequence) as LGHDT and YNNKEL. V is pared back by 5 bases and J by 14 bases, with 15 bases lying between the germline termini.